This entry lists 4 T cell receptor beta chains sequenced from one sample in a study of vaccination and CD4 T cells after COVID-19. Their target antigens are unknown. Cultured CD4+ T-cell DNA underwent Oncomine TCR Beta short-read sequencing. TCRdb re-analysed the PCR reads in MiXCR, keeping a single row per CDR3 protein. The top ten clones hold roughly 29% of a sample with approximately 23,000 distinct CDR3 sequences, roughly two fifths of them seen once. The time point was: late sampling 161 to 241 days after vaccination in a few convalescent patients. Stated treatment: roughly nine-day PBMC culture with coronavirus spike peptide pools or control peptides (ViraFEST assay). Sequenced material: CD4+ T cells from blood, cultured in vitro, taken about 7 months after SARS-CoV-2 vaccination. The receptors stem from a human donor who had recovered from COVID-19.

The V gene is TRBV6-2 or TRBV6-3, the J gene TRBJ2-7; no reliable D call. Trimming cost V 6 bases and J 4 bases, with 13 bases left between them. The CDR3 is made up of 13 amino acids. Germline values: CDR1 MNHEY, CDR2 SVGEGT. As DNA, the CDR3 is TGTGCCAGCAGCCGATTGGTGGAGTACGAGCAGTACTTC. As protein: CASSRLVEYEQYF.

CDR3 residues: CATSARVLDGQPQHF. Written as DNA, the CDR3 is TGTGCCACCAGCGCCAGGGTGTTAGACGGACAGCCCCAGCATTTT. The chain employs TRBV15 and TRBJ1-5, with D maybe TRBD1 (5 bases). Trimming took 5 bases from V and 7 from J, leaving 18 bases between them. The CDR3 is made up of 15 amino acids. Germline V gene lookup returns CDR1 LNHNV and CDR2 YYDKDF (reference sequence).

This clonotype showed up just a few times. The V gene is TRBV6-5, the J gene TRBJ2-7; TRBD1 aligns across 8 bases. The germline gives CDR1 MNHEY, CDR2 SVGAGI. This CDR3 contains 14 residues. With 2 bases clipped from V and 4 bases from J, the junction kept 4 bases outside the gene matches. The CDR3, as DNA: TGTGCCAGCAGTTACGGAAGACAGGGGTACGAGCAGTACTTC. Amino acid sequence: CASSYGRQGYEQYF.

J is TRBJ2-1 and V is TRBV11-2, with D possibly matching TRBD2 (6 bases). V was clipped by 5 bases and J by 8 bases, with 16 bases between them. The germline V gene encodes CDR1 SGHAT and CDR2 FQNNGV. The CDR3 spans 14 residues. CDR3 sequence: CASSLGLLRDEQFF. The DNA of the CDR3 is TGTGCCAGCAGCCTGGGACTCCTTCGGGATGAGCAGTTCTTC.